The rows below give T cell receptor beta chains drawn from one sample of a study of shared clonotypes between healthy human individuals. Clones were sequenced by immunoSEQ multiplex PCR, and TCRdb holds only the in-frame ones, with some missing. The sample shows 2 million to 2.5 million clones, over 85% of them seen only once. The sequencing sample was made of naive CD4+ T cells from PBMCs. These receptors all come from a man between 18 and 29 years old in good health. Some clones in this sample may be carry-over from other donors' samples. Both conserved end residues are part of each CDR3. The D gene is left open where the match is weak. Size is omitted from some rows. Given values are once, few, many or a class for expanded clones.

v_call: TRBV27; clone_size: .; j_call: TRBJ1-2; d_call: TRBD1; cdr3_aa: CASSFNKRRDRRGGYTF; cdr3_nt: TGTGCCAGCAGTTTCAACAAACGGCGGGACAGACGTGGTGGCTACACCTTC
v_call: TRBV30; clone_size: .; j_call: TRBJ1-4; d_call: .; cdr3_aa: CAGLTNEKLFF; cdr3_nt: TGTGCCGGTTTAACTAATGAAAAACTGTTTTTT
v_call: TRBV5-6; clone_size: .; j_call: TRBJ2-1; d_call: TRBD1; cdr3_aa: CASSLKVHRGYNEQFF; cdr3_nt: TGTGCCAGCAGCCTAAAGGTGCACAGGGGCTACAATGAGCAGTTCTTC
v_call: TRBV7-6; clone_size: .; j_call: TRBJ2-3; d_call: .; cdr3_aa: CASSLEGTSTDTQYF; cdr3_nt: TGTGCCAGCAGCTTAGAGGGAACTAGCACAGATACGCAGTATTTT
v_call: TRBV29-1; clone_size: .; j_call: TRBJ2-1; d_call: .; cdr3_aa: CSGRNWTSYNEQFF; cdr3_nt: TGCAGCGGCCGCAATTGGACTTCTTACAATGAGCAGTTCTTC
v_call: TRBV6-1; clone_size: .; j_call: TRBJ2-3; d_call: .; cdr3_aa: CASSGLNSGTGYF; cdr3_nt: TGTGCCAGCAGCGGACTCAACTCTGGGACCGGGTATTTT
v_call: TRBV28; clone_size: .; j_call: TRBJ2-3; d_call: .; cdr3_aa: CASKSSPSTDTQYF; cdr3_nt: TGTGCCAGCAAATCCAGCCCTAGCACAGATACGCAGTATTTT
v_call: TRBV19; clone_size: .; j_call: TRBJ2-6; d_call: .; cdr3_aa: CASSIGGRAGANVLTF; cdr3_nt: TGTGCCAGTAGTATCGGTGGGCGTGCTGGGGCCAACGTCCTGACTTTC
v_call: TRBV12-2; clone_size: .; j_call: TRBJ2-7; d_call: .; cdr3_aa: CASRLATSSGSSYEQYF; cdr3_nt: TGTGCAAGTCGCTTAGCTACTAGTAGCGGGAGTTCATACGAGCAGTACTTC
v_call: TRBV5-1; clone_size: .; j_call: TRBJ2-1; d_call: .; cdr3_aa: CASSFRRGEYNEQFF; cdr3_nt: TGCGCCAGCAGCTTCCGAAGGGGGGAATACAATGAGCAGTTCTTC
v_call: TRBV5-6; clone_size: .; j_call: TRBJ1-2; d_call: TRBD1; cdr3_aa: CASSLTGTADNYGYTF; cdr3_nt: TGTGCCAGCAGCTTGACAGGGACAGCCGACAACTATGGCTACACCTTC
v_call: TRBV19; clone_size: .; j_call: TRBJ2-7; d_call: TRBD2; cdr3_aa: CASSIDGLAGGFYEQYF; cdr3_nt: TGTGCCAGTAGTATCGATGGACTAGCGGGAGGGTTCTACGAGCAGTACTTC
v_call: TRBV5-1; clone_size: .; j_call: TRBJ2-3; d_call: TRBD2; cdr3_aa: CASSLELAGTTDTQYF; cdr3_nt: TGCGCCAGCAGCTTGGAGCTAGCGGGAACCACAGATACGCAGTATTTT
v_call: TRBV7-9; clone_size: .; j_call: TRBJ2-1; d_call: .; cdr3_aa: CASSPSSSSYNEQFF; cdr3_nt: TGTGCCAGCAGCCCATCGTCGAGCTCCTACAATGAGCAGTTCTTC
v_call: TRBV28; clone_size: .; j_call: TRBJ2-3; d_call: TRBD2; cdr3_aa: CASRGSGRAADTQYF; cdr3_nt: TGTGCCAGCAGGGGGAGCGGGAGGGCCGCAGATACGCAGTATTTT
v_call: TRBV7-3; clone_size: .; j_call: TRBJ2-1; d_call: TRBD2; cdr3_aa: CASSLTGSGRVFEQFF; cdr3_nt: TGTGCCAGCAGCTTAACGGGTAGCGGGAGGGTCTTTGAGCAGTTCTTC
v_call: TRBV5-4; clone_size: .; j_call: TRBJ1-2; d_call: .; cdr3_aa: CASSHGRDGGMGYTF; cdr3_nt: TGTGCCAGCAGCCATGGCCGGGACGGAGGAATGGGCTACACCTTC
v_call: TRBV7-2; clone_size: .; j_call: TRBJ2-1; d_call: TRBD1; cdr3_aa: CASSTDRGGYNEQFF; cdr3_nt: TGTGCCAGCAGCACCGACAGGGGGGGCTACAATGAGCAGTTCTTC
v_call: TRBV7-2; clone_size: .; j_call: TRBJ2-7; d_call: .; cdr3_aa: CASSFGTGAYEQYF; cdr3_nt: TGTGCCAGCAGCTTTGGGACCGGCGCCTACGAGCAGTACTTC
v_call: TRBV28; clone_size: .; j_call: TRBJ2-1; d_call: .; cdr3_aa: CASSRSKGGWNEQFF; cdr3_nt: TGTGCCAGCAGTAGGAGTAAGGGAGGTTGGAATGAGCAGTTCTTC
v_call: TRBV5-4; clone_size: .; j_call: TRBJ2-3; d_call: .; cdr3_aa: CASTPSGTSSTDTQYF; cdr3_nt: TGTGCCAGCACCCCCTCCGGGACTTCCAGCACAGATACGCAGTATTTT
v_call: TRBV7-2; clone_size: once; j_call: TRBJ1-4; d_call: TRBD1; cdr3_aa: CASSKPDRANEKLFF; cdr3_nt: TGTGCCAGCAGCAAGCCGGACAGGGCTAATGAAAAACTGTTTTTT
v_call: TRBV15; clone_size: .; j_call: TRBJ2-6; d_call: TRBD1; cdr3_aa: CATSRDRDRGYGANVLTF; cdr3_nt: TGTGCCACCAGCAGAGACCGGGACAGGGGATATGGGGCCAACGTCCTGACTTTC
v_call: TRBV18; clone_size: .; j_call: TRBJ1-2; d_call: TRBD1; cdr3_aa: CASSPLTGDGYTF; cdr3_nt: TGTGCCAGCTCACCTCTGACAGGGGACGGCTACACCTTC
v_call: TRBV7-8; clone_size: .; j_call: TRBJ2-7; d_call: TRBD2; cdr3_aa: CASSWEKRGVSWYEQYF; cdr3_nt: TGTGCCAGCAGCTGGGAGAAGCGGGGGGTCTCCTGGTACGAGCAGTACTTC